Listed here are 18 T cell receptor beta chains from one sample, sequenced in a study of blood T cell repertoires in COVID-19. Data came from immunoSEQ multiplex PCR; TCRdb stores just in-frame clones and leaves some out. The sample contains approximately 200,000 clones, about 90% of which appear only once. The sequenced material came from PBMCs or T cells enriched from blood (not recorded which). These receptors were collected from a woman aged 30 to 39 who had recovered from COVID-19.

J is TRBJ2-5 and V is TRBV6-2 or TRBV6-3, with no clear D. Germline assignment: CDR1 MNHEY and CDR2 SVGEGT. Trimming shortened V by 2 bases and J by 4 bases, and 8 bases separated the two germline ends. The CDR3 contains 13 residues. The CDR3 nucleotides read TGTGCCAGCAGTTACGTTCATAGAGAGACCCAGTACTTC. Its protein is CASSYVHRETQYF.

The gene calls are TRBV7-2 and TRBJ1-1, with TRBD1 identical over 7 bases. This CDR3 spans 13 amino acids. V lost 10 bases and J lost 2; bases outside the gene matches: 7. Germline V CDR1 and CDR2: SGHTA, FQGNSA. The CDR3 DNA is TGTGCCACCTCGGGACAGCTAAACACTGAAGCTTTCTTT. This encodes CATSGQLNTEAFF.

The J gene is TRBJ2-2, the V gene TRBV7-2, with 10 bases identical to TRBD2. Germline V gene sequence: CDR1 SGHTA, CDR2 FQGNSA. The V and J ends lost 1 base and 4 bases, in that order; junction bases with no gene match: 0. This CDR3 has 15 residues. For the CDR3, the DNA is TGTGCCAGCAGCTTAGGACTAGCGGGCACCGGGGAGCTGTTTTTT. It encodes CASSLGLAGTGELFF.

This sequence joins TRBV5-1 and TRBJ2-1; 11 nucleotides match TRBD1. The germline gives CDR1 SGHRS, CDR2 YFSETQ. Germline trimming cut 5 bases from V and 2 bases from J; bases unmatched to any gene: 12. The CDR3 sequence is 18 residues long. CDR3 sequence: CASRAGDRGFSTYNEQFF. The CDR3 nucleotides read TGCGCCAGCAGGGCCGGGGACAGGGGGTTTAGCACCTACAATGAGCAGTTCTTC.

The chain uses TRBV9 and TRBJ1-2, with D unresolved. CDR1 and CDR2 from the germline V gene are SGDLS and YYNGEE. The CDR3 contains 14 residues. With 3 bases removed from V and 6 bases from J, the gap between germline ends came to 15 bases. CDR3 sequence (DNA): TGTGCCAGCAGCGCTCATGACCAGAGGAATGGCTACACCTTC. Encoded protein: CASSAHDQRNGYTF.

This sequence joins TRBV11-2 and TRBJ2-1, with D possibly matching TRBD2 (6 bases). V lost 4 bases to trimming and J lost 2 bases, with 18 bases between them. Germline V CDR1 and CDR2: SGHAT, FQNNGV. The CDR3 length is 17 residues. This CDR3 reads CASSSPKEGRAYNEQFF. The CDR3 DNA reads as TGTGCCAGCAGCTCACCGAAGGAGGGGAGAGCCTACAATGAGCAGTTCTTC. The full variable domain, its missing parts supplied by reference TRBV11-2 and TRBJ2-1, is EAGVAQSPRYKIIEKRQSVAFWCNPISGHATLYWYQQILGQGPKLLIQFQNNGVVDDSQLPKDRFSAERLKGVDSTLKIQPAKLEDSAVYLCASSSPKEGRAYNEQFFGPGTRLTVL.

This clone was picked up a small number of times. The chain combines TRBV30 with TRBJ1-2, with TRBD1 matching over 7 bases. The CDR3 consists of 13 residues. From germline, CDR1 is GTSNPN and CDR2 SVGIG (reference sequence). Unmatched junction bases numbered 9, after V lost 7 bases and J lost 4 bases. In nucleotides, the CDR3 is TGTGCCTCCTTTCCGACAGGGCCCTATGGCTACACCTTC. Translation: CASFPTGPYGYTF.

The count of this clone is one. CDR3 in DNA: TGCGCCAGCAGTCAATCCGGGGAGGGGGATGGCTACACCTTC. Its protein product is CASSQSGEGDGYTF. The J gene is TRBJ1-2, the V gene TRBV23-1, with D perhaps matching TRBD1 (6 bases). TRBV23-1 counts as an open reading frame of uncertain function. Trimming removed 0 bases at V and 6 bases at J, with 11 bases between. This CDR3 region has 14 residues.

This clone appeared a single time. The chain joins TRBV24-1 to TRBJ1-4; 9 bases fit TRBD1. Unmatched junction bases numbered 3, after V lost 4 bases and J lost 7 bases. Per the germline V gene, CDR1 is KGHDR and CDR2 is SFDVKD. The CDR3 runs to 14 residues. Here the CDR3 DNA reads TGTGCCACCAGTGAAAACAGGGGGCTTGAAAAACTGTTTTTT. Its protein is CATSENRGLEKLFF.

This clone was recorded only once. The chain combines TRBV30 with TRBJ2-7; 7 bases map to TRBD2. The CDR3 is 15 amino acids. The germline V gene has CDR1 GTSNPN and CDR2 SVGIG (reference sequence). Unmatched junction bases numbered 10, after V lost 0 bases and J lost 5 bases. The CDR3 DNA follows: TGTGCCTGGAGTGTACGGGGAGGGATGTTCGACGAGCAGTACTTC. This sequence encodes CAWSVRGGMFDEQYF.

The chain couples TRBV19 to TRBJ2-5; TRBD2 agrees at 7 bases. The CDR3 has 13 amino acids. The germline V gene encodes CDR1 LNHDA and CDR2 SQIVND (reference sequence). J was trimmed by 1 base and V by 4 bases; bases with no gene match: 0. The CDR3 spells CASSREGQETQYF. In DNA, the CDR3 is TGTGCCAGTAGTAGGGAGGGCCAAGAGACCCAGTACTTC.

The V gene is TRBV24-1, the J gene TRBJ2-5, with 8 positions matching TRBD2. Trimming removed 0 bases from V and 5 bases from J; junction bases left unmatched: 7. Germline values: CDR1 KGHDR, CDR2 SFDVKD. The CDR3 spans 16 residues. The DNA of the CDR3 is TGTGCCACCAGTGATTTGCCGGCGGGAGGAGGGGAGACCCAGTACTTC. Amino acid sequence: CATSDLPAGGGETQYF.

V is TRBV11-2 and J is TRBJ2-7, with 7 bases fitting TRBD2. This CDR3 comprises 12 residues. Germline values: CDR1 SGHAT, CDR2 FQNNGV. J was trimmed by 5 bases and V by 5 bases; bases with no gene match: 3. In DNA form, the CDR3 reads TGTGCCAGCAGCCAACTAGCGCACGAGCAGTACTTC. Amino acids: CASSQLAHEQYF.

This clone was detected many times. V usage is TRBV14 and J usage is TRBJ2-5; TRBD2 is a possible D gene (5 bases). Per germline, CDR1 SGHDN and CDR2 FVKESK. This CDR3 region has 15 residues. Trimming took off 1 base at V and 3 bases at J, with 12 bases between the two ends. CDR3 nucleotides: TGTGCCAGCAGCCAAGCTGAGGGAATTGAAGAGACCCAGTACTTC. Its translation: CASSQAEGIEETQYF. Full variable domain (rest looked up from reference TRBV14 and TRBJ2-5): EAGVTQFPSHSVIEKGQTVTLRCDPISGHDNLYWYRRVMGKEIKFLLHFVKESKQDESGMPNNRFLAERTGGTYSTLKVQPAELEDSGVYFCASSQAEGIEETQYFGPGTRLLVL.

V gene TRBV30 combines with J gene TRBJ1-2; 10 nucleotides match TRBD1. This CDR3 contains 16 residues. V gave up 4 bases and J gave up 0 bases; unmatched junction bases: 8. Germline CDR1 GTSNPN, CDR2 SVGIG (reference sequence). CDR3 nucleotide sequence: TGTGCCTGGACCTCCGGGACAGGGGCAGCTAACTATGGCTACACCTTC. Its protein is CAWTSGTGAANYGYTF.

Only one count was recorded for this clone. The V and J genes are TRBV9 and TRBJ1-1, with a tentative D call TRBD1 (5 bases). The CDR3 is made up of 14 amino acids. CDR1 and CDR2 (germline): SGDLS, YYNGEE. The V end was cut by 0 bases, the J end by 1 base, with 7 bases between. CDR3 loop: CASSVETGNTEAFF. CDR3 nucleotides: TGTGCCAGCAGCGTAGAAACAGGGAACACTGAAGCTTTCTTT.

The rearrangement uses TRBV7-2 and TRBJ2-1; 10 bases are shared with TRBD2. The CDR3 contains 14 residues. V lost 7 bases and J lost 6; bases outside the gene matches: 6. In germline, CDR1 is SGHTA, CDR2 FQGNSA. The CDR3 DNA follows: TGTGCCAGCAACCCTAGCGGGAGTGTCAATGAGCAGTTCTTC. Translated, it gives CASNPSGSVNEQFF.

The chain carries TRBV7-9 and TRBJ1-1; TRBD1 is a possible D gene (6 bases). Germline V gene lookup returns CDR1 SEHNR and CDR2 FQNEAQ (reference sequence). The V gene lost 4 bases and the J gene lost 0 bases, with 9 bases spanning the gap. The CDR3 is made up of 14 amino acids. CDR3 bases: TGTGCCAGCAGCTCCCAGGGGTTGAACACTGAAGCTTTCTTT. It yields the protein CASSSQGLNTEAFF.